This T cell receptor beta chain was captured in a study of cytotoxic CD8 clonotypes in ibrutinib-treated CLL. In the study overall: Recorded responses included about 25 partial and 2 complete; following median 68 months, approximately 15 stayed remitted and roughly twelve progressed.

About this clone: No antigen is known for it.

Deletions cut 5 bases from V and 1 base from J, with 11 bases between. Germline V gene data show CDR1 as SGHAT and CDR2 as FQNNGV. The CDR3 spans 14 residues. Findings and limits, study-wide: Relative to age-matched healthy donors, clonality at baseline was higher, and it tracked circulating CD8+ T-cell counts. Clonality increased at ibrutinib response and stayed stable in sustained remission. At progression, however, it fell back toward baseline. Different sampling times were used for sustained-remission and progressing patients.

Method: immunoSEQ multiplex PCR; TCRdb's copy keeps in-frame clones and lacks some. The sample shows 35,000 to 45,000 clones, more than 60% of them seen only once. Sequencing was performed on PBMCs, taken after 12 months of ibrutinib treatment. This sequence originates from a human donor with chronic lymphocytic leukemia. This chain uses TRBV11-2 with TRBJ1-1; D not certain. CDR3 sequence: CASSGSNSNTEAFF. CDR3 DNA: TGTGCCAGCAGCGGGAGTAACTCGAACACTGAAGCTTTCTTT.